This TCR beta chain stems from a study of blood T cell repertoires in COVID-19. In the study overall: The analysed material was cDNA or gDNA that came from T cells, B-cell-depleted T cells, or PBMCs.

The germline V gene encodes CDR1 LGHDT and CDR2 YNNKEL (reference sequence). This CDR3 is built from 14 residues. Trimming took off 0 bases at V and 0 bases at J, with 5 bases between the two ends. In the authors' methods: Estimated nucleated cell counts came from reference gene primer amplification. Repertoires were generated with immunoSEQ multiplex PCR, while TCRdb's copy carries only in-frame clones and drops some. V, J and clone size were drawn from that table, and D and trimming were deduced from the DNA. The sample carries around 100,000 clones, roughly 80% recorded once. This clonotype originated in a man aged 70-80 years with active or convalescent COVID-19. The sequencing input was peripheral blood. The genes are TRBV3-1 (or the pseudogene TRBV3-2) and TRBJ1-2; D gene ambiguous. This CDR3 is CASSQEGPNYGYTF. CDR3 nucleotides: TGTGCCAGCAGCCAAGAGGGCCCTAACTATGGCTACACCTTC.